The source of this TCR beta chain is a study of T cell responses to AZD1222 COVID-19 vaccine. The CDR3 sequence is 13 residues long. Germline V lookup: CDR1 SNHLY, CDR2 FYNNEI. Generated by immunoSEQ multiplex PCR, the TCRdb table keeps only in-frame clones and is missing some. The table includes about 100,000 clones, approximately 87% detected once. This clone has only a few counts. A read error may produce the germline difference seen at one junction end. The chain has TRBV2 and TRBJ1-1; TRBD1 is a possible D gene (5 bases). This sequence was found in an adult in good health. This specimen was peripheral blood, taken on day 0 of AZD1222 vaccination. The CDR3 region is CASSGFLGTAGMF. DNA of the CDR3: TGTGCCAGCAGCGGGTTCCTAGGGACGGCCGGAATGTTT.